This passage covers 7 T cell receptor beta chains from one sample sequenced in a study of CD8 T cells in Susac syndrome. With random hexamers, roughly 0.45 to 1 ug RNA was reverse transcribed. MiXCR, applied by TCRdb to the immunoSEQ multiplex PCR reads, yields one record per CDR3 protein. This sample yields some 75,000 distinct CDR3 sequences, of which roughly 92% are seen a single time; 0.35% to 0.55% belongs to the top ten. Sequencing was done on a sample of CD8+ T cells from PBMCs. These receptors all stem from a human donor with Susac syndrome.

The chain combines TRBV18 with TRBJ2-5; perhaps TRBD2 as D (6 bases). This CDR3 has 13 residues. CDR1 KGHSH and CDR2 LQKENI come from the germline V gene. Trimming left V 10 bases short and J 5 bases short, with 17 bases between. CDR3 sequence reads: CATVGGVEETQYF. The CDR3 DNA sequence: TGTGCCACCGTCGGAGGGGTGGAGGAGACCCAGTACTTC.

V usage is TRBV7-9 and J usage is TRBJ1-1, with TRBD1 matching over 10 bases. Germline trimming cut 8 bases from V and 5 bases from J; bases unmatched to any gene: 2. Looked up from germline, CDR1 is SEHNR and CDR2 is FQNEAQ (reference sequence). The CDR3 runs 12 residues. CDR3 protein: CASSDRGTEAFF. The CDR3 nucleotides are TGTGCCAGCTCGGACAGGGGGACTGAAGCTTTCTTT. Using reference TRBV7-9 and TRBJ1-1 for the parts outside the CDR3, the full variable domain is DTGVSQNPRHKITKRGQNVTFRCDPISEHNRLYWYRQTLGQGPEFLTYFQNEAQLEKSRLLSDRFSAERPKGSFSTLEIQRTEQGDSAMYLCASSDRGTEAFFGQGTRLTVV.

The CDR3 loop reads CASSPVGTGGRNTEAFF. CDR3 DNA sequence: TGTGCCAGCTCACCTGTCGGGACAGGGGGCCGTAACACTGAAGCTTTCTTT. J is TRBJ1-1 and V is TRBV18, with 12 bases identical to TRBD1. Germline assignment: CDR1 KGHSH and CDR2 LQKENI. The length of the CDR3 is 17 residues. Losses at the gene ends were 3 bases for V and 2 bases for J; bases not matched to a gene: 7.

V gene TRBV29-1 combines with J gene TRBJ2-7, with 12 bases that match TRBD1. The CDR3 extends over 15 amino acids. Germline trimming cut 3 bases from V and 4 bases from J; bases unmatched to any gene: 7. Per the germline V gene, CDR1 is SQVTM and CDR2 is ANQGSEA. The DNA of the CDR3 is TGCAGCGTTGAGTCCGGGACAGGGGGCGTTTACGAGCAGTACTTC. Translation: CSVESGTGGVYEQYF.

The chain recombines TRBV7-8 with TRBJ1-1, with a weak D call TRBD1 (5 bases). The V and J ends lost 5 bases and 7 bases respectively, with 20 bases between them. CDR3 length: 15 amino acids. Germline V CDR1 and CDR2: SGHVS, FQNEAQ. The CDR3 here is CASSTSGDSTREAFF. DNA of the CDR3: TGTGCCAGCAGCACTAGCGGGGACTCCACCCGTGAAGCTTTCTTT.

The chain couples TRBV5-6 to TRBJ2-3; D is uncertain. Germline CDR1 reads SGHDT; CDR2 reads YYEEEE. The V and J ends lost 4 bases and 0 bases respectively, with 21 bases between them. The CDR3 spans 18 residues. The CDR3 here is CASSLRPTLHSSTDTQYF. In DNA form, the CDR3 reads TGTGCCAGCAGCCTCCGACCGACTCTCCACAGTAGCACAGATACGCAGTATTTT.

This chain joins TRBV28 and TRBJ1-5; no reliable D call. Germline V lookup: CDR1 MDHEN, CDR2 SYDVKM. This CDR3 has 12 residues. V was pared by 5 bases and J by 3 bases, with 5 bases between. CDR3 region: CASSPLNQPQHF. CDR3 DNA: TGTGCCAGCAGTCCTCTCAATCAGCCCCAGCATTTT.